Presented here are 20 T cell receptor beta chains from one specimen sequenced in a study of T cells after yellow fever vaccination. TCRdb re-called the 5' RACE reads with MiXCR, one entry per CDR3 protein. The sample has 80,000 to 100,000 distinct CDR3 sequences; around 5.5% are singletons. The input for sequencing was CD8+ T cells sorted from PBMCs, taken 10 days after the yellow fever booster vaccination. Receptors originate from a man aged 18 to 29 who received the YFV17D yellow fever vaccine.

In its sample, this clonotype was seen a few times. The chain couples TRBV6-2 or TRBV6-3 to TRBJ2-5; TRBD1 or TRBD2 may be the D gene (6 bases each). V lost 2 bases and J lost 1, with 8 bases in between. The CDR3 runs to 14 residues. Germline loops: CDR1 MNHEY, CDR2 SVGEGT. CDR3 coding DNA: TGTGCCAGCAGTTACGGGGGGCGCCAAGAGACCCAGTACTTC. The encoded protein is CASSYGGRQETQYF.

The chain has TRBV4-1 and TRBJ2-3; D not certain. The CDR3 loop spans 13 amino acids. Germline CDR1 reads MGHRA; CDR2 reads YSYEKL. Trimming stripped 0 bases from V and 4 bases from J, with 5 bases between. As DNA, the CDR3 is TGCGCCAGCAGCCAAGAATGGGCAGATACGCAGTATTTT. Translating gives CASSQEWADTQYF.

Only a few counts were recorded for this clonotype. CDR3 residues: CASSLIAGEFTYEQYF. For the CDR3, the DNA is TGTGCCAGCAGCTTAATCGCAGGCGAATTTACCTACGAGCAGTACTTC. V gene TRBV7-2 combines with J gene TRBJ2-7; D remains unclear. V lost 2 bases and J 2 bases, leaving 16 bases between the germline ends. Germline V CDR1 and CDR2: SGHTA, FQGNSA. This CDR3 spans 16 amino acids.

The chain has TRBV14 and TRBJ1-1; the D gene is possibly TRBD1 (6 bases). The germline V gene encodes CDR1 SGHDN and CDR2 FVKESK. This CDR3 contains 14 residues. V lost 4 bases to trimming and J lost 2 bases, with 11 bases between them. Written as DNA, the CDR3 is TGTGCCAGCAGCCGCACAGGGCTTAACACTGAAGCTTTCTTT. It is translated as CASSRTGLNTEAFF.

In this sample, this clonotype turned up a few times. The chain is built from TRBV3-1 and TRBJ2-3; D gene ambiguous. This CDR3 comprises 14 residues. Looked up from germline, CDR1 is LGHDT and CDR2 is YNNKEL (reference sequence). V was cut by 1 base and J by 5 bases, with 10 bases left in between. In DNA form, the CDR3 reads TGTGCCAGCAGCCAAGGTGGCTATGGAGATACGCAGTATTTT. It yields the protein CASSQGGYGDTQYF.

This clonotype was observed at least ten times. This sequence joins TRBV6-2 or TRBV6-3 and TRBJ2-7, with TRBD1 identical over 7 bases. There are 14 residues in the CDR3. CDR1 is MNHEY, CDR2 SVGEGT, per germline. Losses at the gene ends were 6 bases for V and 6 bases for J; bases not matched to a gene: 11. Written as DNA, the CDR3 is TGTGCCAGCAGGCCGGGACAGCGGCTGGGCGAGCAGTACGTC. Translating it yields CASRPGQRLGEQYV.

This clonotype was seen many times. The V call is TRBV11-2, the J call TRBJ1-1, with 9 bases identical to TRBD1. The J segment lost 4 bases and the V segment lost 6 bases, leaving 9 bases of the junction unmatched. CDR1 SGHAT and CDR2 FQNNGV come from the germline V gene. The CDR3 runs to 15 residues. The CDR3 loop reads CASRSGTGLGTEAFF. The CDR3 DNA reads TGTGCCAGCAGATCCGGGACAGGGTTGGGCACTGAAGCTTTCTTT.

The J gene is TRBJ2-1, the V gene TRBV11-1; D call uncertain. CDR3 length: 12 amino acids. The V gene lost 1 base and the J gene lost 10 bases, with 8 bases spanning the gap. Per the germline V gene, CDR1 is SGHAT and CDR2 is FQDESV (reference sequence). CDR3 sequence: CASSLGGFEQFF. CDR3 DNA: TGTGCCAGCAGCTTAGGTGGGTTCGAGCAGTTCTTC.

V and J are TRBV12-3 or TRBV12-4 and TRBJ2-7; maybe TRBD2 (6 bases). CDR3 length: 15 amino acids. V lost 9 bases, J lost 4 bases, and 22 bases lay in between. CDR3 amino acids: CARSPPGTSAYEQYF. The CDR3, as DNA: TGTGCCAGATCCCCACCGGGGACTTCAGCGTACGAGCAGTACTTC.

This clonotype has a count of ten or more. The genes are TRBV28 and TRBJ2-3; perhaps TRBD1 as D (6 bases). Germline V lookup: CDR1 MDHEN, CDR2 SYDVKM. With 5 bases removed from V and 0 bases from J, the gap between germline ends came to 12 bases. The CDR3 length is 15 residues. In DNA, the CDR3 is TGTGCCAGCAGTGGGCCAGGGGTCAGCACAGATACGCAGTATTTT. This encodes CASSGPGVSTDTQYF.

This clonotype was counted at least ten times. J is TRBJ2-7 and V is TRBV23-1, with D unclear. TRBV23-1 carries the ORF label, with uncertain function. Between the trimmed V and J ends, which lost 5 bases and 4 bases, there was a span of 6 bases. This CDR3 is 11 amino acids long. CDR3 loop: CASSDGYEQYV. CDR3 nucleotides: TGCGCCAGCAGTGACGGGTACGAGCAGTACGTC.

This clonotype was detected a few times. This chain links TRBV12-3 or TRBV12-4 with TRBJ2-2, with TRBD2 matching over 12 bases. There are 17 residues in the CDR3. The V gene end was trimmed by 6 bases and the J gene end by 4 bases; junction bases not matched to a gene: 9. The CDR3, as DNA: TGTGCCAGCAGCCCTTCGACTAGCGGGGGACGCACCGGGGAGCTGTTTTTT. Its translation is CASSPSTSGGRTGELFF.

This rearrangement joins TRBV11-2 to TRBJ2-3; 9 nucleotides agree with TRBD1. The CDR3 is made up of 18 amino acids. Germline CDR1 is SGHAT and CDR2 is FQNNGV. Unmatched junction bases numbered 12, after V lost 5 bases and J lost 0 bases. Here the CDR3 reads CASSPDRGTMTSTDTQYF. Written as DNA, the CDR3 is TGTGCCAGCAGCCCCGACAGGGGGACCATGACTAGCACAGATACGCAGTATTTT.

This clonotype was observed many times. The chain joins TRBV11-2 to TRBJ2-7, with D hard to call. Germline V CDR1 and CDR2: SGHAT, FQNNGV. V shed 0 bases and J shed 3 bases, with 3 bases lying between them. CDR3 length: 12 amino acids. The CDR3 nucleotides are TGTGCCAGCAGCTTAGACAACTACGAGCAGTACTTC. It codes for CASSLDNYEQYF.

The gene calls are TRBV5-1 and TRBJ2-2, with TRBD1 as a possible D gene (5 bases). CDR3 length equals 15 residues. V lost 2 bases to trimming and J lost 4 bases, with 12 bases between them. Germline CDR1 SGHRS, CDR2 YFSETQ. The CDR3: CASSFSQGRTGELFF. CDR3 coding DNA: TGCGCCAGCAGCTTCAGTCAGGGTCGCACCGGGGAGCTGTTTTTT.

This clonotype was recorded at least ten times. This chain uses TRBV7-9 with TRBJ2-1; 11 bases match TRBD2. J gave up 3 bases and V 1 base, and 5 bases lay outside the gene matches. The germline V gene has CDR1 SEHNR and CDR2 FQNEAQ (reference sequence). This CDR3 has 17 residues. The CDR3 sequence: CASSLGTSGGLYNEQFF. In DNA, the CDR3 is TGTGCCAGCAGCTTAGGCACTAGCGGGGGTCTCTACAATGAGCAGTTCTTC.

This clonotype was picked up a small number of times. The chain links TRBV10-3 to TRBJ2-1; D uncertain. The germline V and J ends were trimmed by 3 bases and 9 bases, with 12 bases remaining between them. The CDR3 consists of 13 residues. Germline CDR1 ENHRY, CDR2 SYGVKD. CDR3 in DNA: TGTGCCATCAGTGAACCGCTATCGGCTGAGCAGTTCTTC. Protein product: CAISEPLSAEQFF.

This clonotype was seen repeatedly, ten times or more. The CDR3 coding sequence is TGTGCCACCTGGAGGATGTCTGAAGCTTTCTTT. Protein product: CATWRMSEAFF. This rearrangement joins TRBV6-5 to TRBJ1-1; D is uncertain. CDR1 is MNHEY and CDR2 is SVGAGI in the germline V gene. V was trimmed by 10 bases and J by 6 bases, leaving 12 bases between them. The CDR3 totals 11 residues.

V usage is TRBV10-3 and J usage is TRBJ1-2; 7 nucleotides match TRBD1. The CDR3 runs 14 residues. Germline V lookup: CDR1 ENHRY, CDR2 SYGVKD. The J segment lost 0 bases and the V segment lost 8 bases, leaving 6 bases of the junction unmatched. The CDR3 is CAIRRQGANYGYTF. CDR3 in DNA: TGTGCCATCCGGAGGCAGGGGGCTAACTATGGCTACACCTTC.

This chain links TRBV4-3 with TRBJ1-5; D gene unclear. Trimming pared 1 base from V and 0 bases from J, leaving 10 bases between. The CDR3 covers 16 residues. Germline V gives CDR1 LGHNA, CDR2 YSLEER. Here the CDR3 DNA reads TGCGCCAGCAGCCAAGCCAAAGGTTATAGCAATCAGCCCCAGCATTTT. It yields the protein CASSQAKGYSNQPQHF.